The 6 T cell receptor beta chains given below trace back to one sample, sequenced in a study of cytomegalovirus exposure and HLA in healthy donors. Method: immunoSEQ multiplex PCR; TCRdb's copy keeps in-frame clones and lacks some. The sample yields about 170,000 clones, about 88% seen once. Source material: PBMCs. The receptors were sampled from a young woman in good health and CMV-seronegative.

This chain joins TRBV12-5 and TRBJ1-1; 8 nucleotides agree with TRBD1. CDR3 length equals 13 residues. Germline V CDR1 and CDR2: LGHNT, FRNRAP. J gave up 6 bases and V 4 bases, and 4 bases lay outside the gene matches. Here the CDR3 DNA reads TGTGCTAGTGGTTCCGGACAGGGCGCTGAAGCTTTCTTT. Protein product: CASGSGQGAEAFF.

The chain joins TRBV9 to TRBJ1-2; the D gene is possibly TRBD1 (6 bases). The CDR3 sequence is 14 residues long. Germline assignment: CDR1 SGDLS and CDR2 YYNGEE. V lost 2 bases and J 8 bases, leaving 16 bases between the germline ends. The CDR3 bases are TGTGCCAGCAGCGTCCGTAACAGGGAAGGCGGCTACACCTTC. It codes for CASSVRNREGGYTF. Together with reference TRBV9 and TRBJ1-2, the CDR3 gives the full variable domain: DSGVTQTPKHLITATGQRVTLRCSPRSGDLSVYWYQQSLDQGLQFLIQYYNGEERAKGNILERFSAQQFPDLHSELNLSSLELGDSALYFCASSVRNREGGYTFGSGTRLTVV.

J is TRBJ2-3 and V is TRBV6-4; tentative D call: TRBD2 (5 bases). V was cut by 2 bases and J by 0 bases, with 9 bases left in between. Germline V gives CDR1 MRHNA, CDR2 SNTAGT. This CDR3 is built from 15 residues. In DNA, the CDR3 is TGTGCCAGCAGTGACAAAGCGGAGAGCACAGATACGCAGTATTTT. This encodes CASSDKAESTDTQYF.

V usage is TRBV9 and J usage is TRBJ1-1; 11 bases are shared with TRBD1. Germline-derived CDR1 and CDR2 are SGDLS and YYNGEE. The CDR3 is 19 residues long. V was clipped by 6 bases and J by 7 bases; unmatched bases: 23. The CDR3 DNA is TGTGCCAGCACCGCACTGGACAGGGGGCTCGGATCCCCTCGAGATGAAGCTTTCTTT. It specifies CASTALDRGLGSPRDEAFF.

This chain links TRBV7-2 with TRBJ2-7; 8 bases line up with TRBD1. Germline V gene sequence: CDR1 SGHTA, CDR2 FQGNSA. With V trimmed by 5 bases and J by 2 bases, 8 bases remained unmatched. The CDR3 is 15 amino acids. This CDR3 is CASSPLTGVPYEQYF. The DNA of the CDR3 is TGTGCCAGCAGCCCCCTGACAGGGGTCCCCTACGAGCAGTACTTC. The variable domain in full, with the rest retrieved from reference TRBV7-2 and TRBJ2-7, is GAGVSQSPSNKVTEKGKDVELRCDPISGHTALYWYRQSLGQGLEFLIYFQGNSAPDKSGLPSDRFSAERTGGSVSTLTIQRTQQEDSAVYLCASSPLTGVPYEQYFGPGTRLTVT.

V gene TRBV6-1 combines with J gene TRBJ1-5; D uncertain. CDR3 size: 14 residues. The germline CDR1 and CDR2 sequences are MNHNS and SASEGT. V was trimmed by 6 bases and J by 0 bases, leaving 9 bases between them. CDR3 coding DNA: TGTGCCAGCAGGTACAGTTTTAGCAATCAGCCCCAGCATTTT. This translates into CASRYSFSNQPQHF.